The 21 T cell receptor beta chains below all came from one sample that was sequenced in a study of T cells in Graves' hyperthyroidism and ophthalmopathy. Authors of the study amplified TCR beta CDR3 regions from RNA transcripts. The HTBI primer set served for first-round RT-PCR of the TCR CDR3. MiXCR, run by TCRdb on the multiplex PCR reads, gives a single entry per CDR3 protein. The sample lists approximately 690,000 distinct CDR3 sequences; roughly 15% were seen once. What was sequenced was blood. Receptors were obtained from a woman in her forties or fifties with Graves' ophthalmopathy.

This chain links TRBV27 with TRBJ1-1, with D unresolved. Germline-derived CDR1 and CDR2 are MNHEY and SMNVEV (reference sequence). The length of the CDR3 is 13 residues. With 6 bases removed from V and 2 bases from J, the gap between germline ends came to 10 bases. The CDR3 is CASRLQKNTEAFF. The CDR3 DNA reads as TGTGCCAGCAGGTTACAGAAAAACACTGAAGCTTTCTTT.

The chain is built from TRBV4-3 and TRBJ1-1, with TRBD1 matching over 7 bases. After removal of 3 bases from V and 5 bases from J, the junction contained 6 bases not matched to a gene. The CDR3 runs 14 residues. Germline CDR1 and CDR2: LGHNA and YSLEER. CDR3 amino acids: CASSQQGGWTEAFF. As DNA, the CDR3 is TGCGCCAGCAGCCAGCAGGGGGGGTGGACTGAAGCTTTCTTT.

This clonotype was counted at least ten times. J is TRBJ2-7 and V is TRBV3-1, with no clear D. V was shortened by 2 bases and J by 13 bases, with 18 bases between the two germline ends. The CDR3 contains 13 residues. CDR1 is LGHDT, CDR2 YNNKEL, per germline (reference sequence). For the CDR3, the DNA is TGTGCCAGCAGCCAATTGCCAGCGACGAGCAGCTACTTC. Its translation: CASSQLPATSSYF.

The chain is built from TRBV20-1 and TRBJ1-5, with D perhaps TRBD1 (6 bases). Trimming stripped 0 bases from V and 1 base from J, with 10 bases between. This CDR3 is built from 15 residues. Germline values: CDR1 DFQATT, CDR2 SNEGSKA (reference sequence). The chain's CDR3 is CSARDAGGSNQPQHF. In DNA, the CDR3 is TGCAGTGCTAGAGATGCTGGGGGCAGCAATCAGCCCCAGCATTTT.

The sample holds a few counts of this clonotype. V usage is TRBV20-1 and J usage is TRBJ2-2; weak D call: TRBD2 (5 bases). V was cut by 4 bases and J by 7 bases, with 22 bases left in between. The CDR3 totals 16 residues. Germline V gives CDR1 DFQATT, CDR2 SNEGSKA (reference sequence). The CDR3 reads CSAISRRESAGGELFF. CDR3 bases: TGCAGTGCTATCTCCCGCCGTGAGTCCGCGGGCGGGGAGCTGTTTTTT.

This clonotype occurred many times. The chain is built from TRBV7-2 and TRBJ1-2; unclear D gene. CDR3 size: 12 residues. Germline-derived CDR1 and CDR2 are SGHTA and FQGNSA. The V end lost 5 bases, the J end lost 8 bases, and 12 bases lay between the germline ends. CDR3 sequence (DNA): TGTGCCAGCAGCCCTTCGTCTAGCGGCTACACCTTC. It translates to CASSPSSSGYTF. Together with reference TRBV7-2 and TRBJ1-2, the CDR3 gives the full variable domain: GAGVSQSPSNKVTEKGKDVELRCDPISGHTALYWYRQSLGQGLEFLIYFQGNSAPDKSGLPSDRFSAERTGGSVSTLTIQRTQQEDSAVYLCASSPSSSGYTFGSGTRLTVV.

The chain combines TRBV24-1 with TRBJ2-3; 12 nucleotides line up with TRBD2. The CDR3 extends over 18 amino acids. Germline lookup yields CDR1 KGHDR and CDR2 SFDVKD. With 4 bases clipped from V and 4 bases from J, the junction kept 11 bases outside the gene matches. The CDR3 spells CATSDLGTSGRWADTQYF. As DNA, the CDR3 is TGTGCCACCAGTGACCTCGGAACTAGCGGGAGGTGGGCAGATACGCAGTATTTT.

This clonotype was found a few times. The chain uses TRBV6-1 and TRBJ1-5, with D tentatively TRBD1 (6 bases). V lost 5 bases and J lost 2, with 16 bases in between. This CDR3 comprises 16 residues. Germline V lookup: CDR1 MNHNS, CDR2 SASEGT. For the CDR3, the DNA is TGTGCCAGCAGTCGGCAGGGGATTACCGGCAATCAGCCCCAGCATTTT. Its translation is CASSRQGITGNQPQHF.

This clonotype came up many times. The chain links TRBV6-4 to TRBJ1-1; the D gene is possibly TRBD1 (6 bases). Germline CDR1 is MRHNA and CDR2 is SNTAGT. The CDR3 extends over 17 amino acids. V dropped 9 bases and J dropped 0 bases, with 23 bases sitting between them. CDR3 in amino acids: CASTFPDQGPLNTEAFF. CDR3 DNA sequence: TGTGCCAGTACCTTCCCGGATCAGGGGCCGCTGAACACTGAAGCTTTCTTT.

This clonotype was detected ten times or more. The chain uses TRBV20-1 and TRBJ2-7; perhaps TRBD1 as D (5 bases). The germline gives CDR1 DFQATT, CDR2 SNEGSKA (reference sequence). V dropped 2 bases and J dropped 6 bases, with 14 bases sitting between them. CDR3 size: 13 residues. CDR3 sequence reads: CSARPPTVGEQYF. As DNA, the CDR3 is TGCAGTGCTAGACCCCCGACAGTCGGCGAGCAGTACTTC.

The J gene is TRBJ2-3, the V gene TRBV19; weak D call: TRBD2 (6 bases). Germline CDR1 and CDR2: LNHDA and SQIVND (reference sequence). Trimming cost V 7 bases and J 6 bases, with 14 bases left between them. The CDR3 length is 13 residues. CDR3 sequence: CASTPRGRDTQYF. For the CDR3, the DNA is TGTGCCAGTACGCCCCGGGGGAGGGATACGCAGTATTTT.

The chain joins TRBV5-1 to TRBJ2-2; D might be TRBD2 (6 bases). V was trimmed by 3 bases and J by 0 bases, leaving 9 bases between them. The CDR3 covers 15 residues. Germline assignment: CDR1 SGHRS and CDR2 YFSETQ. CDR3 nucleotides: TGCGCCAGCAGCTCTAGCGCCACGAACACCGGGGAGCTGTTTTTT. As protein: CASSSSATNTGELFF.

There are many counts of this clonotype. The chain is built from TRBV7-8 and TRBJ2-1, with a weak D call TRBD2 (5 bases). CDR3 length: 14 residues. Germline-derived CDR1 and CDR2 are SGHVS and FQNEAQ. V was shortened by 5 bases and J by 5 bases, with 13 bases between the two germline ends. The CDR3 spells CASSTRTGNNEQFF. In DNA, the CDR3 is TGTGCCAGCAGCACACGGACTGGAAACAATGAGCAGTTCTTC.

The J gene is TRBJ1-2, the V gene TRBV9; D perhaps matches TRBD1 (6 bases). Germline V gene lookup returns CDR1 SGDLS and CDR2 YYNGEE. This CDR3 has 15 residues. Trimming removed 0 bases from V and 6 bases from J, with 15 bases in between. DNA of the CDR3: TGTGCCAGCAGCGTAGATTTACAGGGCAGCGATGGCTACACCTTC. Translating it yields CASSVDLQGSDGYTF.

This clonotype was observed at least ten times. This rearrangement joins TRBV5-1 to TRBJ1-5; D not resolved. In germline, CDR1 is SGHRS, CDR2 YFSETQ. The V end lost 1 base, the J end lost 2 bases, and 10 bases lay between the germline ends. CDR3 length: 15 amino acids. The CDR3 sequence: CASSLNGGGNQPQHF. The CDR3 nucleotides read TGCGCCAGCAGCTTGAATGGCGGGGGCAATCAGCCCCAGCATTTT.

This clonotype occurred a few times. The chain recombines TRBV7-3 with TRBJ2-1; 7 nucleotides line up with TRBD1. The V gene end was trimmed by 2 bases and the J gene end by 9 bases; junction bases not matched to a gene: 1. Germline-derived CDR1 and CDR2 are SGHTA and FQGTGA. The CDR3 runs to 12 residues. This CDR3 reads CASSLGTVEQFF. CDR3 in DNA: TGTGCCAGCAGCTTAGGGACAGTTGAGCAGTTCTTC.

The sample holds many counts of this clonotype. V gene TRBV9 combines with J gene TRBJ2-7; perhaps D is TRBD1 or TRBD2 (5 bases each). Germline-derived CDR1 and CDR2 are SGDLS and YYNGEE. The CDR3 is 13 amino acids. Trimming took 4 bases from V and 3 from J, leaving 11 bases between them. The CDR3 sequence: CASSPRGDYEQYF. CDR3 nucleotide sequence: TGTGCCAGCAGCCCTCGGGGCGACTACGAGCAGTACTTC.

This clonotype was seen many times. The genes are TRBV2 and TRBJ2-5; TRBD2 is a possible D gene (6 bases). V was shortened by 2 bases and J by 0 bases, with 10 bases between the two germline ends. CDR3 length: 15 amino acids. CDR1 is SNHLY and CDR2 is FYNNEI in the germline V gene. CDR3 nucleotide sequence: TGTGCCAGCAGTGAACAGCGGACTAACCAAGAGACCCAGTACTTC. It is translated as CASSEQRTNQETQYF.

This clonotype appeared many times. The rearrangement joins TRBV20-1 to TRBJ2-3; D tentatively fits TRBD1 or TRBD2 (5 bases each). V lost 5 bases and J 5 bases, leaving 17 bases between the germline ends. Germline V gene lookup returns CDR1 DFQATT and CDR2 SNEGSKA (reference sequence). This CDR3 spans 14 amino acids. The chain's CDR3 is CSARYTSGGDTQYF. CDR3 nucleotide sequence: TGCAGTGCTCGGTACACCTCTGGGGGAGATACGCAGTATTTT.

Only a few counts were recorded for this clonotype. CDR3 sequence reads: CASRRDRGFTGELFF. DNA for the CDR3: TGTGCCAGCCGCCGGGACAGGGGCTTCACCGGGGAGCTGTTTTTT. The rearrangement uses TRBV7-3 and TRBJ2-2, with 10 bases matching TRBD1. The CDR3 has 15 residues. Losses at the gene ends were 8 bases for V and 4 bases for J; bases not matched to a gene: 7. Germline V gene lookup returns CDR1 SGHTA and CDR2 FQGTGA.

The rearrangement uses TRBV5-1 and TRBJ2-5; D remains unclear. V lost 5 bases and J 0 bases, leaving 8 bases between the germline ends. The CDR3 totals 13 residues. Germline lookup yields CDR1 SGHRS and CDR2 YFSETQ. Here the CDR3 reads CASREIDQETQYF. The CDR3 nucleotides are TGCGCCAGCAGAGAGATAGACCAAGAGACCCAGTACTTC.